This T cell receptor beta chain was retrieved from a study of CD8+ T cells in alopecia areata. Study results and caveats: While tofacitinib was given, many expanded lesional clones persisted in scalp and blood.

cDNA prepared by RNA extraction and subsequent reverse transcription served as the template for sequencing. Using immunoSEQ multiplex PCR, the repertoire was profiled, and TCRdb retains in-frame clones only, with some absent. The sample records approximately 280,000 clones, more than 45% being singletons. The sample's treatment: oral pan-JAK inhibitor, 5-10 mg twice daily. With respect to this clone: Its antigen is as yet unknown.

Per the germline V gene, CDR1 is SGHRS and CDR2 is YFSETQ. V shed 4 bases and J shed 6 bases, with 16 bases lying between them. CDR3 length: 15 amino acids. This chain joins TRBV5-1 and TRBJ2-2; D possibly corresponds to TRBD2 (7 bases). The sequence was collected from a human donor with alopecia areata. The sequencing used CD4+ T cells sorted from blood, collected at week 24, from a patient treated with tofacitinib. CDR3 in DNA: TGCGCCAGCAGCGAGGTTACAGGGAGGGCCGGGGAGCTGTTTTTT. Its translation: CASSEVTGRAGELFF.